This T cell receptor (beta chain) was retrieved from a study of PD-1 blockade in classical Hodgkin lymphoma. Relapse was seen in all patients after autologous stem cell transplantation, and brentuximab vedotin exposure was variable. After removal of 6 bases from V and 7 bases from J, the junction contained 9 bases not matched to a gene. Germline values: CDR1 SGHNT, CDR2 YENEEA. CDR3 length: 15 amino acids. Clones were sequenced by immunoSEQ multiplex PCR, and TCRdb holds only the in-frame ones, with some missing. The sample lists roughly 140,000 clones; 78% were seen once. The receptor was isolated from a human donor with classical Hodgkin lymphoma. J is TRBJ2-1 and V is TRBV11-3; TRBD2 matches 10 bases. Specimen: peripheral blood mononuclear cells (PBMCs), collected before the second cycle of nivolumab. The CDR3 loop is CASSPGLARANEQFF. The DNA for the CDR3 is TGTGCCAGCAGTCCGGGACTAGCGAGGGCTAATGAGCAGTTCTTC.